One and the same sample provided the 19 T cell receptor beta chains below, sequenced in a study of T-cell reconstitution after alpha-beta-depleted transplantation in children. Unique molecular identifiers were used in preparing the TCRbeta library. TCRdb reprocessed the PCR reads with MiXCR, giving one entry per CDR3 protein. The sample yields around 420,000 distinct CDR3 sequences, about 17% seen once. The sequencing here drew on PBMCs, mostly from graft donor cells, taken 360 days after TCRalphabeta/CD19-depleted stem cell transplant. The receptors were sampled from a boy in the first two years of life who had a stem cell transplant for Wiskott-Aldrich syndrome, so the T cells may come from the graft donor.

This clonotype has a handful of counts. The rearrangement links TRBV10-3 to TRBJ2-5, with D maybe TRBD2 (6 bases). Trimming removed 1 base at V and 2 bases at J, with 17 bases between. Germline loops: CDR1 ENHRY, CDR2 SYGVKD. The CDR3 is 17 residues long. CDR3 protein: CAISEFPSGLQQETQYF. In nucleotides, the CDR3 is TGTGCCATCAGTGAGTTCCCATCGGGACTGCAACAAGAGACCCAGTACTTC.

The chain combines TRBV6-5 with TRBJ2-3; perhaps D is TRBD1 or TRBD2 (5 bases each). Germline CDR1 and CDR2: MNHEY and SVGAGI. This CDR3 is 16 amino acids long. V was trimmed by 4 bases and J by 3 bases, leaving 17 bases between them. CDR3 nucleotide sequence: TGTGCCAGCAGTTGGAGACAGTTTGGAGGAACAGATACGCAGTATTTT. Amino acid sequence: CASSWRQFGGTDTQYF.

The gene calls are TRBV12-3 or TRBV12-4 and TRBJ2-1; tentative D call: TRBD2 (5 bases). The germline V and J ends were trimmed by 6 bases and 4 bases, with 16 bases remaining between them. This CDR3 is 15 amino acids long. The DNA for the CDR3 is TGTGCCAGCAGCCTATCGGCGGGTCCTTACAATGAGCAGTTCTTC. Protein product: CASSLSAGPYNEQFF.

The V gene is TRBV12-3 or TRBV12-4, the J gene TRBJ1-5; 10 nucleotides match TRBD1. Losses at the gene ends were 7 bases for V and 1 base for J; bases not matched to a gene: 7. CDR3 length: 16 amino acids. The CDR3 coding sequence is TGTGCCAGCACTGACAGGGGGCATCTCAGCAATCAGCCCCAGCATTTT. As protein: CASTDRGHLSNQPQHF.

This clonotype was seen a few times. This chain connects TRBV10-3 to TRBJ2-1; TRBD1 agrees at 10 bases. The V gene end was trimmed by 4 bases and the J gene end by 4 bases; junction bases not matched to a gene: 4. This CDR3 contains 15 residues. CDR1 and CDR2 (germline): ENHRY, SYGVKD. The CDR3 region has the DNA TGTGCCATCAGTGGGCGGGACAGGGGATACAATGAGCAGTTCTTC. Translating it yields CAISGRDRGYNEQFF.

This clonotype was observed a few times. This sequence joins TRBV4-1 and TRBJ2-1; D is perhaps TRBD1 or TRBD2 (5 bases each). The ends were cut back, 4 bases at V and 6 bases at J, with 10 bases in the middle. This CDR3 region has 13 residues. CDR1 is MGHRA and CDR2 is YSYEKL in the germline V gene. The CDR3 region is CASSPQRGNEQFF. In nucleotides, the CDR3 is TGCGCCAGCAGCCCCCAGAGGGGCAATGAGCAGTTCTTC.

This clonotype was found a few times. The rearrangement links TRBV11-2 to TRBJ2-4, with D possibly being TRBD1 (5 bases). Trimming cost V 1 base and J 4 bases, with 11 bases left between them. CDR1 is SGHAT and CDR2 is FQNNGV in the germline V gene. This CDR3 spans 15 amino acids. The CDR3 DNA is TGTGCCAGCAGCTTAGCTCCAGGGAAGAAAAACATTCAGTACTTC. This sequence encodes CASSLAPGKKNIQYF.

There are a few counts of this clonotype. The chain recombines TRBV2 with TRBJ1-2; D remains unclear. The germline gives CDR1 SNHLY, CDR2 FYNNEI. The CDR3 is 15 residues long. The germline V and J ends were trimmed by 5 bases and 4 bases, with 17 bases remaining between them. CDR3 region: CASSYLVGVGYGYTF. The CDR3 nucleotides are TGTGCCAGCAGTTACCTTGTTGGGGTTGGCTATGGCTACACCTTC.

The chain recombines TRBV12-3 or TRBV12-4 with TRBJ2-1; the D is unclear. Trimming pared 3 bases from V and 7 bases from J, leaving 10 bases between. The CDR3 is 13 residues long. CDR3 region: CASSFKGFNEQFF. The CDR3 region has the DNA TGTGCCAGCAGTTTTAAAGGGTTTAATGAGCAGTTCTTC.

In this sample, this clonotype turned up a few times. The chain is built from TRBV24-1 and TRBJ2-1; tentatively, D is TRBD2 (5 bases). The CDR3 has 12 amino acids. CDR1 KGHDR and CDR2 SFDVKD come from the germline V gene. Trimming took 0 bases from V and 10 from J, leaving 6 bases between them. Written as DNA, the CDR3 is TGTGCCACCAGTGATTTGGAGCGGGAGCAGTTCTTC. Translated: CATSDLEREQFF.

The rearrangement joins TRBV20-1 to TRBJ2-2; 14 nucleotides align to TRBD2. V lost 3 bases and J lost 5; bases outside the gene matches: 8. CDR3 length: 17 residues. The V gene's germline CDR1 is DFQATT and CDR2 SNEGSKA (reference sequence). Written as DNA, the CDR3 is TGCAGTGCTAGTGGACTAGCGGGAGGTAGTACGACCGGGGAGCTGTTTTTT. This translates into CSASGLAGGSTTGELFF.

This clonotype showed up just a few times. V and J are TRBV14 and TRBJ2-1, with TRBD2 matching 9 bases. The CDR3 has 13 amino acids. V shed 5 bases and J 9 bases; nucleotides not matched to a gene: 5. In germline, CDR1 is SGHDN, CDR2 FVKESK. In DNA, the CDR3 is TGTGCCAGCAGCAAGCGGGAGGTGGGTGAGCAGTTCTTC. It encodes CASSKREVGEQFF.

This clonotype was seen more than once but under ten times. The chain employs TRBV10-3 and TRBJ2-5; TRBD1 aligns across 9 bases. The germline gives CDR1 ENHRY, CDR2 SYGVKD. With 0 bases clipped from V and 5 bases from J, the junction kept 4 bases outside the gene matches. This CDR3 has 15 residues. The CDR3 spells CAISESDRGMETQYF. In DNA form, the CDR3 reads TGTGCCATCAGTGAGTCGGACAGGGGAATGGAGACCCAGTACTTC.

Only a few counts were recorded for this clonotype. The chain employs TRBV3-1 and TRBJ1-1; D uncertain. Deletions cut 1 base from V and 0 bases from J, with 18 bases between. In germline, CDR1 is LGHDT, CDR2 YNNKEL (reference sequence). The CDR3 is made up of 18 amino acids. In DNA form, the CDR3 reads TGTGCCAGCAGCCAAGCGCCGGCTGGGAGCGGGATGAACACTGAAGCTTTCTTT. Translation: CASSQAPAGSGMNTEAFF. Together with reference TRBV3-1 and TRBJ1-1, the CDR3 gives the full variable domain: DTAVSQTPKYLVTQMGNDKSIKCEQNLGHDTMYWYKQDSKKFLKIMFSYNNKELIINETVPNRFSPKSPDKAHLNLHINSLELGDSAVYFCASSQAPAGSGMNTEAFFGQGTRLTVV.

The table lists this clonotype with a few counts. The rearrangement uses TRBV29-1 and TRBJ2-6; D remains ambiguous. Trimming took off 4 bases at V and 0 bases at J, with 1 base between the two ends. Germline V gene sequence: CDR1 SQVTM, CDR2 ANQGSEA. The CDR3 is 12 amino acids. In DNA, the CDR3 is TGCAGCGTTGTCTCTGGGGCCAACGTCCTGACTTTC. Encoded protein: CSVVSGANVLTF.

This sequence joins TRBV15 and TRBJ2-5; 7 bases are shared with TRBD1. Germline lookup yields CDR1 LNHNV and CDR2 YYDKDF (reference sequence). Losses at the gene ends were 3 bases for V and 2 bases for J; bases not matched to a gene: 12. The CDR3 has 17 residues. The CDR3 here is CATSSPSTGWGQETQYF. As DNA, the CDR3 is TGTGCCACCAGCAGTCCCTCGACAGGGTGGGGGCAAGAGACCCAGTACTTC.

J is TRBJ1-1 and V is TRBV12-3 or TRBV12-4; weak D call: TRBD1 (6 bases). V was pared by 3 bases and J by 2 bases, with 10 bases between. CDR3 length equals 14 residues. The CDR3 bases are TGTGCCAGCAGTTTTTTACAGGGCAACACTGAAGCTTTCTTT. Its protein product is CASSFLQGNTEAFF.

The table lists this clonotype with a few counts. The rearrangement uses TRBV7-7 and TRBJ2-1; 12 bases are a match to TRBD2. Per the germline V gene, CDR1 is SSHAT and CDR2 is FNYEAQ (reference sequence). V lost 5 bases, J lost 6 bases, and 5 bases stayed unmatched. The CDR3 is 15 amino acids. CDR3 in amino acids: CASSPLAGGFNEQFF. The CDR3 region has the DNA TGTGCCAGCAGCCCACTAGCGGGGGGTTTCAATGAGCAGTTCTTC.

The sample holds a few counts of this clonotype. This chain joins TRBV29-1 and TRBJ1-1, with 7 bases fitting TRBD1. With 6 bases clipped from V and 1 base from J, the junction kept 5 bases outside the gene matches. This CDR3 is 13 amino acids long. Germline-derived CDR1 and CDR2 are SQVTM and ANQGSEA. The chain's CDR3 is CSVSKGANTEAFF. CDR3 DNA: TGCAGCGTCAGCAAGGGGGCGAACACTGAAGCTTTCTTT.